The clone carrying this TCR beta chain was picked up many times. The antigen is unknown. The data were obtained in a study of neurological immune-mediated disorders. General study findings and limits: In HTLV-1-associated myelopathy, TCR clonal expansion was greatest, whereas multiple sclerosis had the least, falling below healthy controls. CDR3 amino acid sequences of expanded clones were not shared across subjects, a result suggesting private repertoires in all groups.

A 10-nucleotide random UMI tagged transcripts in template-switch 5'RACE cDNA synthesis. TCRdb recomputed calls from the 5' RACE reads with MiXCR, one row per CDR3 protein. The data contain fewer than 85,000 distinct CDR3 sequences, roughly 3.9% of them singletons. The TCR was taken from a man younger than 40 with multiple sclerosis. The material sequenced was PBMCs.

This CDR3 reads CASSPLLAATNTGELFF. For the CDR3, the DNA is TGTGCCAGCAGCCCCCTTTTGGCAGCCACGAACACCGGGGAGCTGTTTTTT. V is TRBV12-3 or TRBV12-4 and J is TRBJ2-2; no clear D. This CDR3 has 17 residues. V gave up 6 bases and J gave up 0 bases, with 17 bases separating them.